This entry is about one T cell receptor beta chain. This entry belongs to a study of cytomegalovirus exposure and HLA in healthy donors. This CDR3 spans 17 amino acids. Germline V gives CDR1 SGHRS, CDR2 YFSETQ. Trimming at V came to 2 bases and at J to 2 bases, leaving 12 bases not matched to a gene. The PCR made use of 60 Vbeta and 13 Jbeta primers. TCRdb's copy holds only in-frame clones and misses some; the assay was immunoSEQ multiplex PCR. The data contain around 84,000 clones, approximately 80% of them singletons. The sequence was obtained from a human donor in good health. The chain carries TRBV5-1 and TRBJ1-1, with TRBD1 identical over 7 bases. Sequencing used PBMCs. CDR3 nucleotides: TGCGCCAGCAGCTTTAAGGGACAGACGAGCCAAAACACTGAAGCTTTCTTT. As protein: CASSFKGQTSQNTEAFF.